One T cell receptor beta chain is described in this entry. Its antigen is currently not known. Per-nucleotide qualities are absent, and no much larger clonotype sits a single base away. A second Seattle source provided samples from volunteer blood donors who had recovered from COVID-19. The collaborating institutions used their own protocols to collect whole blood in K2EDTA tubes. For TCRbeta analysis, collaborator samples were shipped as frozen whole blood, as isolated PBMCs, or as DNA extracted from either sample type. This sample was taken from a study of blood T cell repertoires in COVID-19 (dated by TCRdb to 2020 to 2022). Study-wide context: Collaborator samples came from the United States, Italy and Spain and covered acute and convalescent phases of COVID-19. The prospective study material was composed of cDNA or gDNA derived from T cells, B-cell-depleted T cells, or PBMCs. The dataset comprised deeply sampled blood TCRbeta repertoires from subjects exposed to, actively infected with, or recovered from COVID-19. The repertoires were made available in a free public database intended to serve as a resource for research on the immune response to SARS-CoV-2. The samples were drawn from the first 160 participants of the ongoing ImmuneRACE study and from under 1,500 subjects provided by 6 global collaborators. Nearly every sample came with metadata listing a de-identified subject ID, COVID-19 status, age in years and sex. HLA class I and class II types, where available, came from metadata supplied by the sample provider rather than from assay-based typing.

Here is what the overall study found, with its caveats: Clinical and demographic metadata were provided uncurated, with the amount varying by source and participant.

The CDR3 sequence holds 11 residues, the cysteine and valine included. CDR3 DNA only is kept here, 33 bases in frame from base 1. Based on the germline V gene, the CDR1 and CDR2 sequences are ENHRY and SYGVKD. Deletion took 10 bases off V and 5 bases off J, with a span of 12 bases between the germline ends. TCRbeta CDR3 regions were amplified from genomic DNA using the immunoSEQ Assay, a bias-controlled multiplex PCR. In the original analysis: The number of nucleated cells in each sample was estimated by amplification of reference gene primers within the assay. To quantify the absolute abundance of each unique TCRbeta CDR3 rearrangement, sequence reads were collapsed and filtered. For each sample, productive Simpson clonality was calculated as the square root of Simpson's diversity index across productive rearrangements. The immuneACCESS repertoire file appears here via TCRdb, limited to in-frame rearrangements. These files lack a portion of the clones; in checked studies, under half of the deficit traces to unresolved V genes, and the cause of the others is not known. V, J and clone size are taken as reported in that table, and D and trimming were inferred from the DNA itself. Within this sample are under 250,000 clones, with over 80% of them counted one time only. In total, the top ten clones hold 1.9% of the sample.

This TCR came from a man in his thirties or forties who had recovered from COVID-19. The chain uses TRBV10-3 and TRBJ2-7; TRBD2 is a possible D gene, resting on 6 matching bases. The sequenced sample was peripheral blood. The DNA sequence reads TGTGCCACCGGTGCGGGGAACGAGCAGTACGTC. Translated, it gives CATGAGNEQYV.